This entry lists 12 T cell receptor beta chains sequenced from one sample in a study of OX40 agonist ivuxolimab in advanced cancers. TCRdb keeps only in-frame clones here, not all; method: immunoSEQ multiplex PCR. The sample shows approximately 69,000 clones, less than 90% of them seen only once. Specimen: CD4+ or CD8+ T cells sorted from blood, collected in a trial of the OX40 agonist ivuxolimab. Receptors were obtained from an adult with an advanced solid tumor such as melanoma, head and neck, liver or kidney cancer.

The chain employs TRBV19 and TRBJ2-7, with a weak D call TRBD1 (5 bases). The V gene's germline CDR1 is LNHDA and CDR2 SQIVND (reference sequence). The CDR3 is made up of 13 amino acids. The ends were cut back, 3 bases at V and 3 bases at J, with 9 bases in the middle. The CDR3 DNA follows: TGTGCCAGTAGTATGGGGCAGGTCTACGAGCAGTACTTC. Amino acids: CASSMGQVYEQYF.

This clone was observed a single time. V is TRBV5-1 and J is TRBJ2-7, with TRBD1 identical over 9 bases. Germline CDR1 SGHRS, CDR2 YFSETQ. This CDR3 has 15 residues. V dropped 4 bases and J dropped 0; count of bases not matched to a gene: 5. CDR3 amino acids: CASSDRDRASYEQYF. The CDR3 DNA reads as TGCGCCAGCAGCGACCGGGACAGGGCCTCCTACGAGCAGTACTTC.

The V and J genes are TRBV5-4 and TRBJ2-7; 11 nucleotides agree with TRBD2. CDR3 length equals 14 residues. Germline values: CDR1 SGHNT, CDR2 YYREEE (reference sequence). V trimming: 2 bases; J trimming: 7 bases; junction bases outside the gene matches: 5. The CDR3 bases are TGTGCCAGCAGCTTTAGCGGGAGGGGAAGTGAGCAGTACTTC. Amino acid sequence: CASSFSGRGSEQYF.

V is TRBV2 and J is TRBJ1-4, with 8 bases matching TRBD1. With V trimmed by 3 bases and J by 8 bases, 8 bases remained unmatched. The CDR3 sequence is 15 residues long. From germline, CDR1 is SNHLY and CDR2 FYNNEI. CDR3 region: CASSDMDRVGEKLFF. The CDR3 nucleotides are TGTGCCAGCAGTGACATGGACAGGGTTGGCGAAAAACTGTTTTTT. Variable domain in full (rest from reference TRBV2 and TRBJ1-4): EPEVTQTPSHQVTQMGQEVILRCVPISNHLYFYWYRQILGQKVEFLVSFYNNEISEKSEIFDDQFSVERPDGSNFTLKIRSTKLEDSAMYFCASSDMDRVGEKLFFGSGTQLSVL.

The chain recombines TRBV7-9 with TRBJ2-1, with 7 bases identical to TRBD1. The CDR3 totals 16 residues. The V segment lost 6 bases and the J segment 2 bases; nucleotides outside the gene matches: 10. The germline CDR1 and CDR2 sequences are SEHNR and FQNEAQ (reference sequence). As DNA, the CDR3 is TGTGCCAGCAGAACTTTGACAGGGTCAGCCTACAATGAGCAGTTCTTC. Its translation is CASRTLTGSAYNEQFF.

This clone was found a few times. The chain is built from TRBV6-5 and TRBJ2-7; possibly TRBD1 or TRBD2 for D (6 bases each). Trimming left V 2 bases short and J 7 bases short, with 12 bases between. CDR1 and CDR2 from the germline V gene are MNHEY and SVGAGI. This CDR3 has 13 residues. The CDR3 region has the DNA TGTGCCAGCAGTTACCCATTAGGGGGGGAGCAGTACTTC. It translates to CASSYPLGGEQYF.

This chain connects TRBV19 to TRBJ1-2; 7 bases fit TRBD1. Germline assignment: CDR1 LNHDA and CDR2 SQIVND (reference sequence). The CDR3 contains 14 residues. Unmatched junction bases numbered 6, after V lost 1 base and J lost 7 bases. The CDR3: CASSIGNRGSGYTF. As DNA, the CDR3 is TGTGCCAGTAGTATAGGTAACAGGGGAAGTGGCTACACCTTC.

This chain's CDR3 is CASSAGPQITEAFF. CDR3 sequence (DNA): TGTGCCAGCAGCGCAGGGCCACAAATCACTGAAGCTTTCTTT. J is TRBJ1-1 and V is TRBV7-6; TRBD1 is a possible D gene (5 bases). Germline CDR1 is SGHVS and CDR2 is FNYEAQ. The CDR3 length is 14 residues. V lost 5 bases and J 4 bases, leaving 14 bases between the germline ends. Based on the CDR3 plus reference TRBV7-6 and TRBJ1-1, the full variable domain is GAGVSQSPRYKVTKRGQDVALRCDPISGHVSLYWYRQALGQGPEFLTYFNYEAQQDKSGLPNDRFSAERPEGSISTLTIQRTEQRDSAMYRCASSAGPQITEAFFGQGTRLTVV.

This CDR3 is CASSRKTGQTEAFF. The CDR3 bases are TGTGCCAGCAGCCGAAAAACGGGTCAGACTGAAGCTTTCTTT. The genes are TRBV4-2 and TRBJ1-1; D uncertain. This CDR3 spans 14 amino acids. V shed 4 bases and J shed 5 bases, with 14 bases lying between them. Germline assignment: CDR1 LGHNA and CDR2 YNFKEQ.

As regards this clone: The junction differs from germline at one of its ends, possibly a read error. This sequence joins TRBV2 and TRBJ1-1; perhaps TRBD1 as D (6 bases). The CDR3 sequence is 12 residues long. Germline CDR1 is SNHLY and CDR2 is FYNNEI. The CDR3 bases are TGTGCCAGCAGCTCGGACAGCACTGGAGCTTTCTTT. This sequence encodes CASSSDSTGAFF.

The chain uses TRBV5-6 and TRBJ2-7; possible D gene TRBD2, 6 bases. The germline CDR1 and CDR2 sequences are SGHDT and YYEEEE. The V end lost 4 bases, the J end lost 7 bases, and 15 bases lay between the germline ends. This CDR3 is built from 13 residues. The CDR3 DNA sequence: TGTGCCAGCAGCACCTGGGGGGTGGGAGAGCAGTACTTC. Translated: CASSTWGVGEQYF.

This clone showed up just a few times. CDR3 nucleotide sequence: TGTGCCAGCAGCTTAGCACGGACAGTCCTATGGGAGCAGTACTTC. Protein product: CASSLARTVLWEQYF. The chain has TRBV7-9 and TRBJ2-7; TRBD1 might be the D (6 bases). V lost 0 bases, J lost 7 bases, and 16 bases lay in between. The CDR3 extends over 15 amino acids. CDR1 and CDR2 from the germline V gene are SEHNR and FQNEAQ (reference sequence).